This T cell receptor (beta chain) was sequenced in a study of Graves' ophthalmopathy and Graves' hyperthyroidism (dated 2018 in TCRdb). Context from the whole study: Peripheral blood samples were taken at the time of initial diagnosis, before any treatment was given. The roughly 91 discovery patients were randomly divided into training and test sets at a 7:3 ratio. In six hyperthyroidism patients, the T-cell repertoire of thyroid tissue was compared with the T-cell repertoire of blood. To tell Graves' ophthalmopathy apart from Graves' hyperthyroidism, and to predict which patients would progress to ophthalmopathy, the study relied on TCR beta repertoire signatures. The independent validation cohort included some 19 hyperthyroidism patients plus 17 patients who later progressed from hyperthyroidism to ophthalmopathy. In total, around 140 blood samples were TCR-sequenced: fewer than 50 ophthalmopathy, some 80 hyperthyroidism and some 17 hyperthyroidism-to-ophthalmopathy patients. Once sampling was done, hyperthyroidism patients were given methimazole at a starting dose of 30 mg daily, while ophthalmopathy patients were given high-dose intravenous methylprednisolone. To explore V-J signatures that separate ophthalmopathy from hyperthyroidism, a discovery set of about a hundred patients was enrolled, consisting of 43 with ophthalmopathy and around 60 with stable hyperthyroidism.

CDR1 and CDR2 (SGHKS, YYEKEE) derive from the germline V gene (reference sequence). The CDR3 starts with the cysteine, ends with the phenylalanine, and has 14 residues. CDR3 DNA is the only sequence kept; it has 42 bases, read in frame from the first base. V loses 4 bases, J loses 2 bases, and the germline ends lie 10 bases apart. For repertoire sequencing, TCR beta CDR3 regions were amplified from RNA transcripts. A first-round RT-PCR used HTBI primers with the Qiagen OneStep RT-PCR kit, followed by a second-round multiplex PCR, size selection and purification. Libraries were sequenced paired-end with 100 bp reads on an Illumina HiSeq2000. The study's processing was this. SOAPnuke was used to process the reads, throwing out any read that had adapters, had uncalled bases, had a mean Phred below 15, or lacked an exact constant-primer or identifier match. COPE v1.2.5 was used to merge the high-quality paired reads. Clonotypes were defined as unique nucleotide sequences and were aligned to IMGT TRB V, D and J references using MiTCR v1.1. The analysis was limited to V-J combinations with a frequency above 0.0001, which together covered more than 99% of repertoires. A TCR clonal expansion and chaos score per V-J combination was defined as the ratio of F50 clonal expansion to chaos observed in the TCRdist matrix. Welch's t-statistics and random forest were used to reduce features to approximately 13 V-J combinations, which were fed into a naive Bayes classifier. The Morisita-Horn index was used to measure how similar the thyroid and blood repertoires were. Using fastp at Q25 and MiXCR, TCRdb reprocessed the public reads and kept productive beta chains. Each CDR3 protein gets just one entry, which takes the most common genes and DNA from the rows behind it. The V and J calls come from TCRdb's annotation, not from the publication. This sample comprises approximately 160,000 distinct CDR3 sequences, approximately 40% of them detected only once. The top ten constitute nearly 9% of the sample.

Paper-wide results and their limitations: In cross-validation, the 13-signature model distinguished ophthalmopathy from stable hyperthyroidism with about 87% sensitivity and just under 84% specificity, and in the test set the corresponding values were approximately 80% and 75%. Most expanded thyroid clonotypes with frequency above 0.001 were also detected in blood, suggesting blood repertoires may reflect the thyroid immune response. Sample size was not predetermined statistically, and investigators were not blinded to group allocation. In validation, the model predicted ophthalmopathy progression with about 71% sensitivity and about 73% specificity; 12 predicted patients were CT-confirmed with GO in a median of about 6.1 months.

This clonotype was picked up many times. Its specific antigen is unknown. The input lacks base qualities; no much larger clone sits a single base away. The ophthalmopathy patients had moderately to severely active disease, with a Clinical Activity Score of 3 or higher, a NOSPECS grade of 4 or higher, and a disease duration of less than 3 months. Patients were excluded if they had other autoimmune diseases, uncontrolled infections, pregnancy or lactation. Diagnosis was based on clinical symptoms, serum thyroxine, TRAb, thyroid ultrasound and orbital computed tomography. Using Ficoll-Paque density gradient centrifugation, PBMCs were isolated from 10 ml of fresh peripheral blood. Total RNA was extracted with Trizol reagent and quality-checked on an Agilent 2100 Bioanalyzer.

What was sequenced was peripheral blood. The receptor's source is a young man with Graves' ophthalmopathy. Donor details come from another sample of the same person, matched by shared clones. Rearrangement joined TRBV5-5 to TRBJ1-5; a confident D gene designation cannot be given. The nucleotide sequence is given as TGTGCCAGCAGCGTGGAAGCTGGCAATCAGCCCCAGCATTTT. Translated, this gives CASSVEAGNQPQHF.